The entry that follows covers one T cell receptor beta chain sequence. Its antigen is unidentified. Other DNA sequences in the same sample also yield this CDR3. The data stem from a study of immune cell composition in non-small cell lung cancer. Study background: Most cases were lung adenocarcinoma or squamous cell carcinoma. Study-wide points: Tumour-associated clones >0.5% occurred in about a third of adenocarcinomas, about 80% of squamous. Tumour TCR-beta clonality showed no significant link to smoking pack-years. Lung squamous cell carcinoma tumours had significantly higher top 10 clone scores and productive clonality than lung adenocarcinoma.

Profiling relied on immunoSEQ multiplex PCR, and the TCRdb table lists in-frame clones only, not all of them. The data show just under 1,100 clones, roughly 71% seen once. The specimen was lung tumor tissue. This receptor was obtained from a human donor with non-small cell lung cancer.

The CDR3 DNA reads as TGTGCCAGCAGTGAAGGTGGCCTCTACGAGCAGTACTTC. It encodes CASSEGGLYEQYF. The chain has TRBV6-1 and TRBJ2-7; D ambiguous. Germline V lookup: CDR1 MNHNS, CDR2 SASEGT. V gave up 1 base and J gave up 3 bases, with 7 bases separating them. This CDR3 region has 13 residues.